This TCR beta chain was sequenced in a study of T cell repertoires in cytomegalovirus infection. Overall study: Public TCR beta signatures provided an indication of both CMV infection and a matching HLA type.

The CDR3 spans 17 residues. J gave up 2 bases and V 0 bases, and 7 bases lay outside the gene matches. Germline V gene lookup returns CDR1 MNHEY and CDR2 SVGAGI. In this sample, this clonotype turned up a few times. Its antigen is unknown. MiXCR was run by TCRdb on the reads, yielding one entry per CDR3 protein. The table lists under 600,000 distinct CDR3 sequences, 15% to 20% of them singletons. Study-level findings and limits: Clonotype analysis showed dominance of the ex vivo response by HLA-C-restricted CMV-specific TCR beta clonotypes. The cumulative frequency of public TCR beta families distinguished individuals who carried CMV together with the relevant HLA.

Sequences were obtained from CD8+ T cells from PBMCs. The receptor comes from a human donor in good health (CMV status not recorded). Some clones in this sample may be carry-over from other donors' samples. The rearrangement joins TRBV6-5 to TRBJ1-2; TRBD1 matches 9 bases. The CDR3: CASSYSRTGAPNYGYTF. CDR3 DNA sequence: TGTGCCAGCAGTTACTCAAGGACAGGGGCCCCAAACTATGGCTACACCTTC.